Listed here is a single T cell receptor (beta chain). In the study's own analysis: The assay estimated nucleated cells by amplifying reference gene primers. The assay was immunoSEQ multiplex PCR, and TCRdb's table has in-frame clones only and misses some. That table is the source of V, J and clone size, and D and trimming were worked out from the DNA. In the table there are under 200,000 clones, 80% to 85% of which are singletons. These data belong to a study of blood T cell repertoires in COVID-19. Study-level background: Material from acute and convalescent COVID-19 was sourced from the United States, Italy and Spain. Nucleic acid was either cDNA or gDNA, and it came from T cells, B-cell-depleted T cells, or PBMCs.

V dropped 8 bases and J dropped 6; count of bases not matched to a gene: 7. Germline loops: CDR1 SGHAT, CDR2 FQNNGV. The CDR3 spans 14 residues. The sample was peripheral blood. The sequence was obtained from a woman in her 30s with acute or convalescent COVID-19. The chain has TRBV11-2 and TRBJ2-1; 10 bases agree with TRBD2. CDR3 bases: TGTGCCAGCCTAAGCGGGAGGGACGTCAATGAGCAGTTCTTC. Translated: CASLSGRDVNEQFF.